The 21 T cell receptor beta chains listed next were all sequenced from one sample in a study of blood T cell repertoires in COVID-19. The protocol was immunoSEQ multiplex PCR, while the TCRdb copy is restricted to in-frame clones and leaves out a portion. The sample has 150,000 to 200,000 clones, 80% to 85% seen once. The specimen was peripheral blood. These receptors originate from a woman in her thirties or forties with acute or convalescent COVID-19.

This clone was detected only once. The CDR3 nucleotides read TGCGCCAGCAGCACCACGGGACAGTATAATGAGCAGTTCTTC. The encoded protein is CASSTTGQYNEQFF. The chain recombines TRBV5-1 with TRBJ2-1, with TRBD1 matching over 7 bases. The V and J ends lost 4 bases and 7 bases, in that order; junction bases with no gene match: 8. The CDR3 contains 14 residues. Germline CDR1 and CDR2: SGHRS and YFSETQ. The complete variable domain, with remaining parts taken from reference TRBV5-1 and TRBJ2-1, reads KAGVTQTPRYLIKTRGQQVTLSCSPISGHRSVSWYQQTPGQGLQFLFEYFSETQRNKGNFPGRFSGRQFSNSRSEMNVSTLELGDSALYLCASSTTGQYNEQFFGPGTRLTVL.

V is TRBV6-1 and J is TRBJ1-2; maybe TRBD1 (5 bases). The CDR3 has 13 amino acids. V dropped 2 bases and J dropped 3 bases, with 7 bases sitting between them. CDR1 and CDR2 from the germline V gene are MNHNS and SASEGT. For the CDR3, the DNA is TGTGCCAGCAGTGAAACAGGAGACTATGGCTACACCTTC. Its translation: CASSETGDYGYTF.

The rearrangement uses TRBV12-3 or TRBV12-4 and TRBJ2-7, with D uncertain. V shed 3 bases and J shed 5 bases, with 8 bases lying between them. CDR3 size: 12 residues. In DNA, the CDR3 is TGTGCCAGCAGTTTGGGCCATAACGAGCAGTACTTC. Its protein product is CASSLGHNEQYF.

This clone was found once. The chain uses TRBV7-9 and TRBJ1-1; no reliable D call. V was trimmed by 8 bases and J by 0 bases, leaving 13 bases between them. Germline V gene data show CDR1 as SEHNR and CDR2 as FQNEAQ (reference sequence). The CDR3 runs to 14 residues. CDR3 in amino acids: CASGVRDLNTEAFF. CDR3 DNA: TGTGCCAGCGGAGTAAGAGATTTGAACACTGAAGCTTTCTTT.

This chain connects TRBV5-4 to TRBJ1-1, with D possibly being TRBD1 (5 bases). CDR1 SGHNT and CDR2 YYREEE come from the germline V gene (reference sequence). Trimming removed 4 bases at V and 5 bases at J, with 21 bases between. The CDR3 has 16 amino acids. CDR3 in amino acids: CASSPEEGGERTEAFF. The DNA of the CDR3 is TGTGCCAGCAGCCCTGAGGAGGGAGGGGAGAGAACTGAAGCTTTCTTT.

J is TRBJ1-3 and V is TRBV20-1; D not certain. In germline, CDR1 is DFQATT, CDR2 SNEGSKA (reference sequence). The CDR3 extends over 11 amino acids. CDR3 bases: TGCAGCCCTTACTCTGGAAACACCATATATTTT. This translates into CSPYSGNTIYF.

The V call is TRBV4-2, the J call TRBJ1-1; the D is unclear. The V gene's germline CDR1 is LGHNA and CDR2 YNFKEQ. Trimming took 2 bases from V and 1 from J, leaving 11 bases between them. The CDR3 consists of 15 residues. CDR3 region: CASSQRAGENTEAFF. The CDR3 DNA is TGTGCCAGCAGCCAAAGGGCCGGGGAGAACACTGAAGCTTTCTTT.

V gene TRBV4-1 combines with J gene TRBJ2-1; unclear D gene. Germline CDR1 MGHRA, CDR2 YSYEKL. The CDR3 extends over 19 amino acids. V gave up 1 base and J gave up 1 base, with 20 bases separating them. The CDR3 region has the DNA TGCGCCAGCAGCCAAGGGAGAGGTCAAACTCCAAGATCCTACAATGAGCAGTTCTTC. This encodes CASSQGRGQTPRSYNEQFF.

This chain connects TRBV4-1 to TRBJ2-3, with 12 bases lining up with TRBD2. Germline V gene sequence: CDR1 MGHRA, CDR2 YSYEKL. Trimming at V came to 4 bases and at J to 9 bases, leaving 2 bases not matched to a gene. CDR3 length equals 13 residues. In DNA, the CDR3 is TGCGCCAGCAGCCTAGGACTAGCGGGGACGCAGTATTTT. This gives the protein CASSLGLAGTQYF.

CDR3 DNA: TGTGCCACCTCCCAACTCCAGATAGCGGGCGATACATACAATGAGCAGTTCTTC. It is translated as CATSQLQIAGDTYNEQFF. V and J are TRBV27 and TRBJ2-1; the match to TRBD2 covers 7 bases. J lost 4 bases, V lost 10 bases, and 22 bases had no gene match. CDR1 is MNHEY and CDR2 is SMNVEV in the germline V gene (reference sequence). The CDR3 runs to 18 residues.

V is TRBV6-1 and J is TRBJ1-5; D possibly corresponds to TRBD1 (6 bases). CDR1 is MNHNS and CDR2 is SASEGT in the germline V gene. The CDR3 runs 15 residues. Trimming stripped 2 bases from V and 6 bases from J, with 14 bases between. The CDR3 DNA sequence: TGTGCCAGCAGTGAATTGGGAGGGGGGGGTCAGCCCCAGCATTTT. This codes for CASSELGGGGQPQHF.

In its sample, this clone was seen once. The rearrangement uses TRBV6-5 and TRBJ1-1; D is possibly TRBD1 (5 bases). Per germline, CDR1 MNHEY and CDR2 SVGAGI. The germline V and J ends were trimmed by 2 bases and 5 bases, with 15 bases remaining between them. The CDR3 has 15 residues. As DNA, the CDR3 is TGTGCCAGCAGTTACCGAGGGACTCGCCGGACTGAAGCTTTCTTT. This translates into CASSYRGTRRTEAFF.

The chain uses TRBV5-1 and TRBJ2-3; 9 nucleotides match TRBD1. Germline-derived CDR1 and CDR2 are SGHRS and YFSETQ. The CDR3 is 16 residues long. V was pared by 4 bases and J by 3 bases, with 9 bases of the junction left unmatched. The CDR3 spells CASSSGTGTSTDTQYF. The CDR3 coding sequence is TGCGCCAGCAGCAGCGGGACAGGGACTTCAACAGATACGCAGTATTTT.

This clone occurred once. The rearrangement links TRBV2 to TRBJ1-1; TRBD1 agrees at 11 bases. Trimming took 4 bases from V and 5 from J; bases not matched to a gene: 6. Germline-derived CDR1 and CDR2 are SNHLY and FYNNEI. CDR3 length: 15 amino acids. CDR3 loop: CASSGTGGWETEAFF. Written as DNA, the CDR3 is TGTGCCAGCAGTGGGACAGGGGGCTGGGAAACTGAAGCTTTCTTT.

The CDR3 sequence: CALTYGGGGFSSYNEQFF. The CDR3 region has the DNA TGTGCCCTAACGTACGGCGGGGGGGGATTTAGTTCCTACAATGAGCAGTTCTTC. This rearrangement joins TRBV21-1 to TRBJ2-1; the tabulated D call, TRBD2, remains unverified against the DNA. TRBV21-1 is assigned pseudogene status. The CDR3 is 18 residues long.

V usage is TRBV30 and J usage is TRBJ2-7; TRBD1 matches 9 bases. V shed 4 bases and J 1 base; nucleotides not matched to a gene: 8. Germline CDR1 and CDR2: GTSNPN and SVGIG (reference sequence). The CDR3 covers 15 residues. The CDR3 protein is CAWTTRDRVSYEQYF. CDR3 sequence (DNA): TGTGCCTGGACAACTCGGGACAGGGTATCCTACGAGCAGTACTTC.

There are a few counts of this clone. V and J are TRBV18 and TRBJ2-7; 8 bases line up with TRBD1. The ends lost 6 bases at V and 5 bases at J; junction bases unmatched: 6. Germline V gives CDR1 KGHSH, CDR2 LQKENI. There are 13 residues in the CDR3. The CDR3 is CASSQDRVDEQYF. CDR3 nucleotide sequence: TGTGCCAGCTCGCAGGACAGGGTGGACGAGCAGTACTTC.

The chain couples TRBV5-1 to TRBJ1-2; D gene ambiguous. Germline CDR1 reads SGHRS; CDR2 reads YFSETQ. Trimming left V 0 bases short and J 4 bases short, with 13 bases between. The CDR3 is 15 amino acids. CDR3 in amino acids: CASSLGSRGSYGYTF. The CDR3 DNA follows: TGCGCCAGCAGCTTGGGGTCTCGGGGTTCCTATGGCTACACCTTC.

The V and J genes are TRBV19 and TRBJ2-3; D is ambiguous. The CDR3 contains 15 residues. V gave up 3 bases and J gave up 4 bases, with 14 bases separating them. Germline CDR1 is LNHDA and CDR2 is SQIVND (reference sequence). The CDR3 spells CASSIRGFLSDTQYF. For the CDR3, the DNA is TGTGCCAGTAGTATCCGTGGCTTTCTTTCAGATACGCAGTATTTT.

The CDR3 is CASSRTGGNDNYGYTF. The CDR3 nucleotides are TGTGCCAGCAGTCGGACAGGGGGCAACGATAACTATGGCTACACCTTC. The chain uses TRBV6-4 and TRBJ1-2, with 11 bases lining up with TRBD1. Per germline, CDR1 MRHNA and CDR2 SNTAGT. The trim removed 5 bases at V and 1 base at J, leaving 6 bases unmatched. This CDR3 has 16 amino acids.

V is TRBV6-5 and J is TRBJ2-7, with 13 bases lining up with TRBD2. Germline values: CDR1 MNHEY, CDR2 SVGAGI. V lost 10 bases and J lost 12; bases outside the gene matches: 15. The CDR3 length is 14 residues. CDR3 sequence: CATAGTSGDPVGYF. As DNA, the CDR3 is TGTGCCACCGCCGGGACTAGCGGGGACCCCGTAGGGTACTTC.